These 9 T cell receptor beta chains originate from one sample sequenced in a study of blood T cell repertoires in COVID-19. Clones were read by immunoSEQ multiplex PCR, and TCRdb kept only the in-frame ones, dropping some. The sample has 90,000 to 100,000 clones, 84% seen once. The sample comprised peripheral blood. Every receptor here comes from a man in his 70s with active or convalescent COVID-19.

The chain is built from TRBV3-1 (or the pseudogene TRBV3-2) and TRBJ1-1; TRBD1 might be the D (5 bases). Trimming pared 5 bases from V and 1 base from J, leaving 8 bases between. Germline assignment: CDR1 LGHDT and CDR2 YNNKEL (reference sequence). The CDR3 is 13 residues long. The CDR3 bases are TGTGCCAGCAGCTTCGGACAGAACACTGAAGCTTTCTTT. This sequence encodes CASSFGQNTEAFF.

V and J are TRBV27 and TRBJ2-5; D is possibly TRBD1 (5 bases). CDR3 size: 15 residues. Trimming took 0 bases from V and 4 from J, leaving 12 bases between them. CDR1 and CDR2 from the germline V gene are MNHEY and SMNVEV (reference sequence). The CDR3: CASSLSSGWAETQYF. CDR3 nucleotides: TGTGCCAGCAGTTTATCTTCAGGGTGGGCAGAGACCCAGTACTTC.

The J gene is TRBJ2-7, the V gene TRBV11-2, with 8 nucleotides matching TRBD1. CDR3 length: 15 amino acids. Per the germline V gene, CDR1 is SGHAT and CDR2 is FQNNGV. Losses at the gene ends were 1 base for V and 5 bases for J; bases not matched to a gene: 7. This CDR3 reads CASSLGASGGDEQYF. In DNA, the CDR3 is TGTGCCAGCAGCTTAGGGGCGTCAGGGGGCGACGAGCAGTACTTC.

This clone was observed once. The genes are TRBV2 and TRBJ2-7; TRBD1 agrees at 7 bases. The CDR3 is 15 amino acids. Germline values: CDR1 SNHLY, CDR2 FYNNEI. With V trimmed by 7 bases and J by 0 bases, 9 bases remained unmatched. CDR3 region: CASTRGGASSYEQYF. The CDR3 bases are TGTGCCAGCACCCGAGGGGGCGCGAGCTCCTACGAGCAGTACTTC.

The V and J genes are TRBV2 and TRBJ1-1, with D possibly being TRBD1 (5 bases). Trimming removed 6 bases at V and 2 bases at J, with 13 bases between. This CDR3 region has 14 residues. Germline-derived CDR1 and CDR2 are SNHLY and FYNNEI. The chain's CDR3 is CASSVAGGNTEAFF. The CDR3 coding sequence is TGTGCCAGCAGCGTGGCGGGGGGAAACACTGAAGCTTTCTTT.

This sequence joins TRBV6-5 and TRBJ2-6; D gene unclear. CDR1 MNHEY and CDR2 SVGAGI come from the germline V gene. Trimming removed 0 bases from V and 1 base from J, with 7 bases in between. The CDR3 sequence is 16 residues long. The CDR3 loop is CASSYSTTSGANVLTF. CDR3 nucleotides: TGTGCCAGCAGTTACTCCACAACATCTGGGGCCAACGTCCTGACTTTC.

The chain uses TRBV5-4 and TRBJ1-1; 9 positions agree with TRBD1. V lost 4 bases to trimming and J lost 5 bases; unmatched junction nucleotides: 6. This CDR3 has 14 residues. CDR1 is SGHNT, CDR2 YYREEE, per germline (reference sequence). CDR3 sequence reads: CASSAGQGETEAFF. The CDR3, as DNA: TGTGCCAGCAGCGCGGGACAGGGAGAAACTGAAGCTTTCTTT.

The rearrangement joins TRBV9 to TRBJ2-1; 7 nucleotides align to TRBD1. Germline-derived CDR1 and CDR2 are SGDLS and YYNGEE. V was pared by 0 bases and J by 8 bases, with 8 bases of the junction left unmatched. The CDR3 spans 15 residues. CDR3 in DNA: TGTGCCAGCAGCGTAGCCGACAGGGCCGCCGATGAGCAGTTCTTC. Amino acid sequence: CASSVADRAADEQFF.

The rearrangement joins TRBV9 to TRBJ2-7; 9 bases map to TRBD1. The J segment lost 4 bases and the V segment lost 4 bases, leaving 12 bases of the junction unmatched. The V gene's germline CDR1 is SGDLS and CDR2 YYNGEE. The CDR3 length is 16 residues. The CDR3 bases are TGTGCCAGCAGCCCGAGCCCCGACAGGGGGAAATACGAGCAGTACTTC. Its translation: CASSPSPDRGKYEQYF.